One sample yielded the 7 T cell receptor beta chains listed below, sequenced in a study of cytomegalovirus exposure and HLA in healthy donors (dated by TCRdb to about 2017). The library was made by the immunoSEQ multiplex PCR assay. For the multiplex PCR, a mixture combining 60 forward primers for TCR Vbeta segments and 13 reverse primers for TCR Jbeta segments was used. The immuneACCESS repertoire file appears here via TCRdb, limited to in-frame rearrangements. These files lack a portion of the clones; in checked studies, under half of the deficit traces to unresolved V genes, and the cause of the others is not known. The sample table records roughly 120,000 clones; less than 85% of these occur just once. Around 3.3% of the sample is held by the ten biggest clonotypes. What was sequenced was PBMCs. Every receptor here comes from a male donor in good health and CMV-seronegative.

The chain links TRBV6-1 to TRBJ1-5; D is unresolved. V lost 2 bases and J lost 8, with 10 bases in between. Germline CDR1 reads MNHNS; CDR2 reads SASEGT. The CDR3 is made up of 13 amino acids. The CDR3 spells CASSEFLGEPQHF. The CDR3 coding sequence is TGTGCCAGCAGTGAATTCCTCGGGGAGCCCCAGCATTTT.

The rearrangement uses TRBV27 and TRBJ1-5; possibly TRBD1 for D (5 bases). The CDR3 runs to 15 residues. Germline-derived CDR1 and CDR2 are MNHEY and SMNVEV (reference sequence). V lost 2 bases to trimming and J lost 2 bases, with 10 bases between them. The CDR3 is CASSLMGRGNQPQHF. The CDR3 DNA is TGTGCCAGCAGTTTAATGGGCAGGGGCAATCAGCCCCAGCATTTT.

The chain is built from TRBV5-1 and TRBJ2-5, with D unresolved. The CDR3 is 14 residues long. The germline V gene has CDR1 SGHRS and CDR2 YFSETQ. V was pared by 2 bases and J by 2 bases, with 10 bases between. CDR3 nucleotide sequence: TGCGCCAGCAGCTTCATGGCCCTGCAAGAGACCCAGTACTTC. Its protein product is CASSFMALQETQYF.

The chain couples TRBV30 to TRBJ1-2; TRBD1 matches 9 bases. The germline V gene encodes CDR1 GTSNPN and CDR2 SVGIG (reference sequence). V was clipped by 3 bases and J by 7 bases; unmatched bases: 6. The CDR3 consists of 13 residues. DNA of the CDR3: TGTGCCTGGAGAACAGGGGGCCTAGGTGGCTACACCTTC. Amino acid sequence: CAWRTGGLGGYTF.

This clone was detected only a few times. This chain uses TRBV15 with TRBJ2-7; D remains unclear. Germline CDR1 and CDR2: LNHNV and YYDKDF (reference sequence). This CDR3 is 13 amino acids long. The germline V and J ends were trimmed by 1 base and 7 bases, with 11 bases remaining between them. The DNA for the CDR3 is TGTGCCACCAGCAGAGTGTCAGGCCGGGAGCAGTACTTC. This encodes CATSRVSGREQYF.

This clone was seen only once. The rearrangement joins TRBV18 to TRBJ1-5; D might be TRBD1 (5 bases). The CDR3 is 14 residues long. Germline assignment: CDR1 KGHSH and CDR2 LQKENI. With 2 bases removed from V and 5 bases from J, the gap between germline ends came to 10 bases. The CDR3 nucleotides read TGTGCCAGCTCACCAGGGGGAGGAGATCAGCCCCAGCATTTT. It codes for CASSPGGGDQPQHF.

The chain employs TRBV27 and TRBJ1-1; 9 positions agree with TRBD1. The CDR3 consists of 17 residues. The V and J ends lost 6 bases and 3 bases, in that order; junction bases with no gene match: 14. Germline lookup yields CDR1 MNHEY and CDR2 SMNVEV (reference sequence). CDR3 nucleotides: TGTGCCAGCAGAAGACTCAGGACAGGGGTGTATGACACTGAAGCTTTCTTT. Protein: CASRRLRTGVYDTEAFF.